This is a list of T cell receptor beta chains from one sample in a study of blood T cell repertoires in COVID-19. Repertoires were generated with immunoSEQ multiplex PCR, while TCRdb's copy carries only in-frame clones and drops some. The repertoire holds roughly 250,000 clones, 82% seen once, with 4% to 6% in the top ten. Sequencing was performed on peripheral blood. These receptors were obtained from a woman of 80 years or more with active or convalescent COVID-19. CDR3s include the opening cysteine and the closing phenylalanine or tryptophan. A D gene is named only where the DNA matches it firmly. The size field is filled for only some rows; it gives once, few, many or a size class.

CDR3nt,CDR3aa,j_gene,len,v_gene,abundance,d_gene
TGTGCCTGGAATTTTGGACAGGTGAACACTGAAGCTTTCTTT,CAWNFGQVNTEAFF,TRBJ1-1,14,TRBV30,few,TRBD1
TGTGCCAGCAGTTTGGGACAGGGGGCCGGTCAGCCCCAGCATTTT,CASSLGQGAGQPQHF,TRBJ1-5,15,TRBV28,-,TRBD1
TGTGCCAGCAGTGAAACGACAGCACATCAGCCCCAGCATTTT,CASSETTAHQPQHF,TRBJ1-5,14,TRBV6-1,-,-
TGTGCCAGCAGCTTAGAGCCGGGGAGGGATGAGCAGTTCTTC,CASSLEPGRDEQFF,TRBJ2-1,14,TRBV7-2,-,TRBD2
TGTGCCAGCAGAGCTAGAGGGCTAGCGGGGGGGCCGGTCGGGGAGCTGTTTTTT,CASRARGLAGGPVGELFF,TRBJ2-2,18,TRBV28,-,TRBD2
TGTGCCTGGAGTTGGGCCGAAACTGAAGCTTTCTTT,CAWSWAETEAFF,TRBJ1-1,12,TRBV30,-,-
TGTGCCTGGATAGGTCGGAGGGGCTTGGCTTTCTTT,CAWIGRRGLAFF,TRBJ1-1,12,TRBV30,-,-
TGTGCCAGCAGCGCGACTAGCGGGGGGGACGAGCAGTACTTC,CASSATSGGDEQYF,TRBJ2-7,14,TRBV9,-,TRBD2
TGTGCCAGCAGTTTAGCCAGGGGGGCTGAAGCTTTCTTT,CASSLARGAEAFF,TRBJ1-1,13,TRBV12-3/TRBV12-4,-,TRBD1
TGTGCCAGCAGTCCCGCCAAGACTGACAGCTATGGCTACACCTTC,CASSPAKTDSYGYTF,TRBJ1-2,15,TRBV6-5,-,-
TGTGCCAGCTCACCGGAGACAGGGGAAGGGACCCAGTACTTC,CASSPETGEGTQYF,TRBJ2-5,14,TRBV18,-,TRBD1
TGTGCCAGCAAACAGCAGGGCAGGGGGCTCACAGATACGCAGTATTTT,CASKQQGRGLTDTQYF,TRBJ2-3,16,TRBV28,-,TRBD1
TGTGCCAGCAGTGAATCAGGGAACTTTGGAGAAAAACTGTTTTTT,CASSESGNFGEKLFF,TRBJ1-4,15,TRBV6-4,-,-
TGTGCCAGCATGCGCGGGGACACTGAAGCTTTCTTT,CASMRGDTEAFF,TRBJ1-1,12,TRBV6-5,-,-
TGTGCCAGCAAATTACAACAGAACACTGAAGCTTTCTTT,CASKLQQNTEAFF,TRBJ1-1,13,TRBV12-3/TRBV12-4,-,-
TGTGCTAGTGCACATAGCAATCAGCCCCAGCATTTT,CASAHSNQPQHF,TRBJ1-5,12,TRBV12-5,-,-
TGTGCCAGCAGTGAGCAGAGGGATACGCAGTATTTT,CASSEQRDTQYF,TRBJ2-3,12,TRBV2,-,-
TGTGCCAGCGTAGCCGGGACAGGGGGCTATGGCTACACCTTC,CASVAGTGGYGYTF,TRBJ1-2,14,TRBV28,-,TRBD1
TGCGCCAGCAGCTTGGGAGCGGGGCCCGGGGAGCTGTTTTTT,CASSLGAGPGELFF,TRBJ2-2,14,TRBV5-1,-,TRBD2
TGCGCCAGCAGCTTGGTAGGGGCGGACACTGAAGCTTTCTTT,CASSLVGADTEAFF,TRBJ1-1,14,TRBV5-1,-,-
TGTGCCAGCAGCTTAGAGCAGACATGGATTTTT,CASSLEQTWIF,TRBJ1-4,11,TRBV7-9,-,-
TGCAGCGTTGGACTAGCGGGAGGGCCCGGCAAAAACATTCAGTACTTC,CSVGLAGGPGKNIQYF,TRBJ2-4,16,TRBV29-1,-,TRBD2
TGCAGTGCTAGTCTTTCAGGGGGCTTCCGGGGCTACACCTTC,CSASLSGGFRGYTF,TRBJ1-2,14,TRBV20-1,-,TRBD1
TGTGCCAGCAGCGCCCTGGGACAGTTGAACACTGAAGCTTTCTTT,CASSALGQLNTEAFF,TRBJ1-1,15,TRBV9,few,TRBD1
TGTGCCAGCAGCCAGGGACAGGGGGCAAATGGCTACACCTTC,CASSQGQGANGYTF,TRBJ1-2,14,TRBV3-1/TRBV3-2,-,TRBD1
TGTGCCAGCAGCTTTGTAGCAGGGGACACTGAAGCTTTCTTT,CASSFVAGDTEAFF,TRBJ1-1,14,TRBV3-1/TRBV3-2,-,-
TGCGCCAGCAAGGGACAGGGACAAAACACTGAAGCTTTCTTT,CASKGQGQNTEAFF,TRBJ1-1,14,TRBV5-1,-,TRBD1
TGTGCCAGCAGCCGAGCGGGGGGTTCATATAGTACGCAGTATTTT,CASSRAGGSYSTQYF,TRBJ2-3,15,TRBV9,-,TRBD2
TGTGCCAGCGGATCACTACGCGGGACAGGGCTTCGGGAGCAGTACTTC,CASGSLRGTGLREQYF,TRBJ2-7,16,TRBV6-6,-,TRBD1
TGTGCCAGCAGTAGACAGGTACAAGAGACCCAGTACTTC,CASSRQVQETQYF,TRBJ2-5,13,TRBV28,-,-
TGTGCCAGCAGTGACAGGGAAGAAGGAGGCAATGAGCAGTTCTTC,CASSDREEGGNEQFF,TRBJ2-1,15,TRBV6-4,-,-
TGTGCCAGCAGCCAAGACCACCAGGGGCCTGAAGCTTTCTTT,CASSQDHQGPEAFF,TRBJ1-1,14,TRBV4-2,-,-
TGTGCCAGCAGACGGGACATAACCGGAAACACCATATATTTT,CASRRDITGNTIYF,TRBJ1-3,14,TRBV2,-,-
TGTGCCAGTAGTAGACAGGGTGACTATGGCTACACCTTC,CASSRQGDYGYTF,TRBJ1-2,13,TRBV19,-,TRBD1
TGTGCCACCAGTGAACTCGGACAGGGTCGAGAGACCCAGTACTTC,CATSELGQGRETQYF,TRBJ2-5,15,TRBV24-1,-,TRBD1
TGTGCCAGCAGCTTAGCGGGAGTGTTTTACAATGAGCAGTTCTTC,CASSLAGVFYNEQFF,TRBJ2-1,15,TRBV3-1/TRBV3-2,-,TRBD2
TGTGCCAGCAGTGTAGGCAGGGAAACTGAAGCTTTCTTT,CASSVGRETEAFF,TRBJ1-1,13,TRBV2,-,-
TGTGCCAGCAGACAAAGCTCTGGGGCCAACGTCCTGACTTTC,CASRQSSGANVLTF,TRBJ2-6,14,TRBV5-6,-,-
TGTGCCAGTAGTGAGCGATGGACAGGGACCTCCTATGGCTACACCTTC,CASSERWTGTSYGYTF,TRBJ1-2,16,TRBV19,-,TRBD1
TGTGCCACCAGCCGGGGGACAGGGGGTCGGGAAAAACTGTTTTTT,CATSRGTGGREKLFF,TRBJ1-4,15,TRBV15,-,TRBD1
TGTGCCAGCAGCTTGGGACCCACAGGGGCCGCCACTGAAGCTTTCTTT,CASSLGPTGAATEAFF,TRBJ1-1,16,TRBV5-5,few,TRBD1
TGTGCCAGCAGCTTAGCCCCAGGGGGTACGGCAGATACGCAGTATTTT,CASSLAPGGTADTQYF,TRBJ2-3,16,TRBV7-6,-,TRBD1
TGCGCCAGCAGTGGCGGGGGGCGCGGGGAGCTGTTTTTT,CASSGGGRGELFF,TRBJ2-2,13,TRBV10-2,-,TRBD2
TGCGCCAGCAGCCAAGGACAGGGGTTTTCCTACGAGCAGTACTTC,CASSQGQGFSYEQYF,TRBJ2-7,15,TRBV4-1,-,TRBD1
TGCAGCGTTACATCAGGGGGCCTTTGGAACACTGAAGCTTTCTTT,CSVTSGGLWNTEAFF,TRBJ1-1,15,TRBV29-1,-,TRBD1
TGTGCCAGCAGTTTCACTAGCTACAAGAATTCACCCCTCCACTTT,CASSFTSYKNSPLHF,TRBJ1-6,15,TRBV6-6,few,-
TGTGCCAGCAGCCAAACTACAGGGAAGGACGCACCCCTCCACTTT,CASSQTTGKDAPLHF,TRBJ1-6,15,TRBV3-1/TRBV3-2,-,-